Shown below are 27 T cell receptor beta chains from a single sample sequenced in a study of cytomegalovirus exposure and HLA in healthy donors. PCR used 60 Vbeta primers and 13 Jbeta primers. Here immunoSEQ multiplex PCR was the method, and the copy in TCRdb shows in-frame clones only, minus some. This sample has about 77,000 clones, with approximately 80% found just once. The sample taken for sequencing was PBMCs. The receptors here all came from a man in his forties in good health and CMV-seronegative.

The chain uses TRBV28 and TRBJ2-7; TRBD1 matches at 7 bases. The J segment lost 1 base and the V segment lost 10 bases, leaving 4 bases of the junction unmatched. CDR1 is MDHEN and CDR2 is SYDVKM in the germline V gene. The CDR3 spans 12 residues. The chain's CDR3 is CAIQGQSYEQYF. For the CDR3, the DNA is TGTGCCATTCAGGGACAGTCCTACGAGCAGTACTTC.

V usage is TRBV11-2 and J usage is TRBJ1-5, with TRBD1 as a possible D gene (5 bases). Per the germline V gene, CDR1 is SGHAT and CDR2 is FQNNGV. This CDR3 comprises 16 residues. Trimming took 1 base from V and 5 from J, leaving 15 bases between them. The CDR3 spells CASSLAGEGSHQPQHF. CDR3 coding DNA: TGTGCCAGCAGCTTAGCGGGGGAGGGTTCGCATCAGCCCCAGCATTTT.

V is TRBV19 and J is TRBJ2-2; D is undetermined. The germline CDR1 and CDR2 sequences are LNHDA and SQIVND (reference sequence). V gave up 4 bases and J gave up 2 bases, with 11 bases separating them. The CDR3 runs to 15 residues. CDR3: CASSTTVTNTGELFF. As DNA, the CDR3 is TGTGCCAGTAGTACAACAGTAACCAACACCGGGGAGCTGTTTTTT.

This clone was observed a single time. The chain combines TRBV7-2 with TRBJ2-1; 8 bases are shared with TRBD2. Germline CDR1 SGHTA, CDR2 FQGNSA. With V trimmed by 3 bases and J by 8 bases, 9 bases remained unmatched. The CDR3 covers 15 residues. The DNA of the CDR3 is TGTGCCAGCAGCTTCACGAGCGGGGGAAGGTATGAGCAGTTCTTC. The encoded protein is CASSFTSGGRYEQFF.

CDR3 residues: CASSTRDSRSYEQYF. CDR3 DNA: TGTGCCAGCAGCACGAGGGATAGTAGATCCTACGAGCAGTACTTC. The chain uses TRBV7-9 and TRBJ2-7; D might be TRBD2 (5 bases). Per germline, CDR1 SEHNR and CDR2 FQNEAQ (reference sequence). V dropped 5 bases and J dropped 1 base, with 15 bases sitting between them. This CDR3 has 15 amino acids.

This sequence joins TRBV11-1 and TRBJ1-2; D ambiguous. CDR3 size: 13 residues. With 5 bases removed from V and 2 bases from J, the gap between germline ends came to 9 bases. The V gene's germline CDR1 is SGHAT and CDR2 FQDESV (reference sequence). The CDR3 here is CASSPQRNYGYTF. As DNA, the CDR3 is TGTGCCAGCAGCCCCCAGCGGAACTATGGCTACACCTTC.

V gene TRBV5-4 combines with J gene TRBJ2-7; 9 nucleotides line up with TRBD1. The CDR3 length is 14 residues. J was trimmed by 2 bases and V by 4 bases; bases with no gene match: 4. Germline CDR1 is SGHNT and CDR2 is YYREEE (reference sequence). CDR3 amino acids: CASSQGQGPYEQYF. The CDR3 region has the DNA TGTGCCAGCAGCCAGGGACAGGGACCCTACGAGCAGTACTTC.

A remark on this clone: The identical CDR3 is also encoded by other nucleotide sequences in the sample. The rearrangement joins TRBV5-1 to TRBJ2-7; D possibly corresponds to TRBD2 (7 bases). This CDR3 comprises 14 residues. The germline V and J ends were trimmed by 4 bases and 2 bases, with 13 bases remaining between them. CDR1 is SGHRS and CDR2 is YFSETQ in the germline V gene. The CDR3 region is CASSPGAGAYEQYF. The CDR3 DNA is TGCGCCAGCAGCCCGGGGGCGGGGGCCTACGAGCAGTACTTC. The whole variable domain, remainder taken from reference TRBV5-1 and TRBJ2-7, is KAGVTQTPRYLIKTRGQQVTLSCSPISGHRSVSWYQQTPGQGLQFLFEYFSETQRNKGNFPGRFSGRQFSNSRSEMNVSTLELGDSALYLCASSPGAGAYEQYFGPGTRLTVT.

The CDR3 bases are TGTGCCAGCAGCTTATATTCCAGTTTTAATGAAAAACTGTTTTTT. This gives the protein CASSLYSSFNEKLFF. The J gene is TRBJ1-4, the V gene TRBV7-9; no reliable D call. This CDR3 has 15 residues. Per the germline V gene, CDR1 is SEHNR and CDR2 is FQNEAQ (reference sequence). The germline V and J ends were trimmed by 2 bases and 4 bases, with 11 bases remaining between them.

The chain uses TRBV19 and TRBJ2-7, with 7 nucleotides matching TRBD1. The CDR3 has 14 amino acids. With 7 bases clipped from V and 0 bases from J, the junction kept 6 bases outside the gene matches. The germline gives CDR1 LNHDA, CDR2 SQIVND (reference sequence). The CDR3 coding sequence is TGTGCCAGTATGACAGGGTCGGGCTCCTACGAGCAGTACTTC. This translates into CASMTGSGSYEQYF.

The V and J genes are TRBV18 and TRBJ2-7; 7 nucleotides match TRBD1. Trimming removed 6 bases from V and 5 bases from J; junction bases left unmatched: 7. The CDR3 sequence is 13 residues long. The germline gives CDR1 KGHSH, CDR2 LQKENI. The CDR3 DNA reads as TGTGCCAGCTCCTCCCAGGGGGATGACGAGCAGTACTTC. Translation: CASSSQGDDEQYF.

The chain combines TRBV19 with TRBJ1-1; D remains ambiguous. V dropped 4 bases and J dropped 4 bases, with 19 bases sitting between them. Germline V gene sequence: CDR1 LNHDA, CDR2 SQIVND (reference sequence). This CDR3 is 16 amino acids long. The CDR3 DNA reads TGTGCCAGTAGTAAAGGCACACGCTCTTCGGGCACTGAAGCTTTCTTT. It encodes CASSKGTRSSGTEAFF.

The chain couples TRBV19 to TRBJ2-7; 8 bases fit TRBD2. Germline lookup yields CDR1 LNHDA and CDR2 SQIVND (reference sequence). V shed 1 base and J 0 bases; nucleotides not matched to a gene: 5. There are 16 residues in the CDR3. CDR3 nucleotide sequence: TGTGCCAGTAGTATAGGGAGCGGGGGCTCCTCCTACGAGCAGTACTTC. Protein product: CASSIGSGGSSYEQYF.

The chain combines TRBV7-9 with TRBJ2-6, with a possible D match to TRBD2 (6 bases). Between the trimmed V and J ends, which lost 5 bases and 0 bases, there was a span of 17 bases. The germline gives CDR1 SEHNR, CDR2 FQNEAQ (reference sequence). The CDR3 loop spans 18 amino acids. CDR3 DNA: TGTGCCAGCAGCCTTGGGGGGAGTACTAGCTCTGGGGCCAACGTCCTGACTTTC. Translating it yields CASSLGGSTSSGANVLTF. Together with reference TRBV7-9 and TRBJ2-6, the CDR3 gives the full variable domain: DTGVSQNPRHKITKRGQNVTFRCDPISEHNRLYWYRQTLGQGPEFLTYFQNEAQLEKSRLLSDRFSAERPKGSFSTLEIQRTEQGDSAMYLCASSLGGSTSSGANVLTFGAGSRLTVL.

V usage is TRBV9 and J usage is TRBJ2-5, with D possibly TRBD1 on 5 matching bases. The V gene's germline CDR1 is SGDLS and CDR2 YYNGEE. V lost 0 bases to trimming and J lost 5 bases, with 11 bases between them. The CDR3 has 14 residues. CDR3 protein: CASSVVGSGETQYF. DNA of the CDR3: TGTGCCAGCAGCGTAGTGGGGTCAGGGGAGACCCAGTACTTC.

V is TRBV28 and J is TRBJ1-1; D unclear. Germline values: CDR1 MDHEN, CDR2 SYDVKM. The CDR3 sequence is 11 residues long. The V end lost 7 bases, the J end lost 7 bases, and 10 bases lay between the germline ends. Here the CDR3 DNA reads TGTGCCAGCATTCTACGGTTTGAAGCTTTCTTT. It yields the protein CASILRFEAFF.

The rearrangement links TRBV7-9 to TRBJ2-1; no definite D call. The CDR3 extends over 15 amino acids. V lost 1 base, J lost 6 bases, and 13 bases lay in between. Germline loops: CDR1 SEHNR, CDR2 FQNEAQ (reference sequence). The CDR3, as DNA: TGTGCCAGCAGCTTAGTGATCAGTCCCGTCAATGAGCAGTTCTTC. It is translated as CASSLVISPVNEQFF.

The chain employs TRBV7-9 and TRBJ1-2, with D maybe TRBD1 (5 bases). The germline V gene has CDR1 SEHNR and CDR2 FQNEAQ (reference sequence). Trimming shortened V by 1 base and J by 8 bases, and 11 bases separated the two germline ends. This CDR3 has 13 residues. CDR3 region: CASSLDQGGGYTF. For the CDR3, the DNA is TGTGCCAGCAGCTTAGACCAGGGCGGCGGCTACACCTTC.

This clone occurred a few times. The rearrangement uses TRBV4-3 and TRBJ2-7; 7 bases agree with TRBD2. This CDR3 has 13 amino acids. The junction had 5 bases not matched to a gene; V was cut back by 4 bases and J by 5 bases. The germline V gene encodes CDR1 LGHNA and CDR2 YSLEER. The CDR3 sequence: CASSPGRMDEQYF. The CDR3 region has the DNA TGCGCCAGCAGCCCCGGGAGGATGGACGAGCAGTACTTC.

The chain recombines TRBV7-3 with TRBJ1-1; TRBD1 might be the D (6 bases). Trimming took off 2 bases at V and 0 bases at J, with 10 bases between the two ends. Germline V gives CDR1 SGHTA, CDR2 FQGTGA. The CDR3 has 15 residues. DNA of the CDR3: TGTGCCAGCAGCTTACTAGGGGGAATGAACACTGAAGCTTTCTTT. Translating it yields CASSLLGGMNTEAFF.

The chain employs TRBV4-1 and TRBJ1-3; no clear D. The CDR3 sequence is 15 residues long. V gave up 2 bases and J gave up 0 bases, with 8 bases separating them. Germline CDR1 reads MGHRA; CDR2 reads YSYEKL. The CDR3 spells CASSQPTFSGNTIYF. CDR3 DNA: TGCGCCAGCAGCCAACCGACATTCTCTGGAAACACCATATATTTT.

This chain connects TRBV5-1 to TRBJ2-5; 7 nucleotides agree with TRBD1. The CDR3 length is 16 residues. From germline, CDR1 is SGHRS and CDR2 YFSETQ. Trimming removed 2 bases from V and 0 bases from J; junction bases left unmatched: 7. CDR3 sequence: CASSFAGQAYQETQYF. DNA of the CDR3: TGCGCCAGCAGCTTCGCAGGACAGGCGTACCAAGAGACCCAGTACTTC. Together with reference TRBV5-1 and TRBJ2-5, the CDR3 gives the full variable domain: KAGVTQTPRYLIKTRGQQVTLSCSPISGHRSVSWYQQTPGQGLQFLFEYFSETQRNKGNFPGRFSGRQFSNSRSEMNVSTLELGDSALYLCASSFAGQAYQETQYFGPGTRLLVL.

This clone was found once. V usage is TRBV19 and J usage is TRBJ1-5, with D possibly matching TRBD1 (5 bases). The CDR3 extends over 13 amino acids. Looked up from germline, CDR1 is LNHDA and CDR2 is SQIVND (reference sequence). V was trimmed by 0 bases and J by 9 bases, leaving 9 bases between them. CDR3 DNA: TGTGCCAGTAGTATAGACGGCCAGGGGCCCCAGCATTTT. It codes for CASSIDGQGPQHF.

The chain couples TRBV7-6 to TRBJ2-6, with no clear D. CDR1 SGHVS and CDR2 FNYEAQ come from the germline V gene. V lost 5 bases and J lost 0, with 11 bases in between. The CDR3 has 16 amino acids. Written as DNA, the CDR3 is TGTGCCAGCAGCCCAGACACCATCTCTGGGGCCAACGTCCTGACTTTC. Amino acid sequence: CASSPDTISGANVLTF.

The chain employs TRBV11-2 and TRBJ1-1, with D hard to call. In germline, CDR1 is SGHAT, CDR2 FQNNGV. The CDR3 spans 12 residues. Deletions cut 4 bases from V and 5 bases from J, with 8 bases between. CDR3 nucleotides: TGTGCCAGCAGCTACCGGGAGACTGAAGCTTTCTTT. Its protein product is CASSYRETEAFF.

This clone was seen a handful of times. The DNA of the CDR3 is TGTGCCAGCAGCTCGTTGACAGGGAACACTGAAGCTTTCTTT. Protein product: CASSSLTGNTEAFF. The V and J genes are TRBV13 and TRBJ1-1; D possibly corresponds to TRBD1 (6 bases). This CDR3 has 14 residues. V dropped 4 bases and J dropped 1 base, with 10 bases sitting between them. Germline CDR1 reads PRHDT; CDR2 reads FYEKMQ (reference sequence).

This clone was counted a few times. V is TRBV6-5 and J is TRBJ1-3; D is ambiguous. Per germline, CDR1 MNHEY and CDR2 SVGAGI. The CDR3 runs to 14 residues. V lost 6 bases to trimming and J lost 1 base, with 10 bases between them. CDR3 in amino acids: CASSRYSSGNTIYF. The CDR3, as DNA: TGTGCCAGCAGCCGTTATAGTTCTGGAAACACCATATATTTT.